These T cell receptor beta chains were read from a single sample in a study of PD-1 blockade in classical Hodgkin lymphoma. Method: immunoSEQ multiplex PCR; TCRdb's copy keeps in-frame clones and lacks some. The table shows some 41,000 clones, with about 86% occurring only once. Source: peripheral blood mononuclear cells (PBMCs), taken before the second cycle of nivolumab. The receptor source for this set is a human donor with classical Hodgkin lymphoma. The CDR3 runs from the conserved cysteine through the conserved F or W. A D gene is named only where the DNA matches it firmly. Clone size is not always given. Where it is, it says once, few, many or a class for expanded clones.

CDR3nt: TGTGCCAGCAGCCTTTTACCAAATCAGCCCCAGCATTTT
CDR3aa: CASSLLPNQPQHF
j_gene: TRBJ1-5
d_gene: .
v_gene: TRBV7-8
abundance: large

CDR3nt: TGCGCCAGCAGTGTGATGGGAGATTACGAGCAGTACTTC
CDR3aa: CASSVMGDYEQYF
j_gene: TRBJ2-7
d_gene: .
v_gene: TRBV5-1
abundance: .

CDR3nt: TGTGCCAGCAGGGGTAATGAGCAGTTCTTC
CDR3aa: CASRGNEQFF
j_gene: TRBJ2-1
d_gene: .
v_gene: TRBV7-9
abundance: .

CDR3nt: TGCGCCAGCAGCTCGGACAGGGACTACGAGGGAAACACCATATATTTT
CDR3aa: CASSSDRDYEGNTIYF
j_gene: TRBJ1-3
d_gene: TRBD1
v_gene: TRBV5-1
abundance: .

CDR3nt: TGCGCCAGCACTTTAGCGGGAGATGAGCAGTTCTTC
CDR3aa: CASTLAGDEQFF
j_gene: TRBJ2-1
d_gene: TRBD2
v_gene: TRBV10-2
abundance: .

CDR3nt: TGTGCCAGCTTCGAACGGGTGGTCGGGTCCGGGGAGCTGTTTTTT
CDR3aa: CASFERVVGSGELFF
j_gene: TRBJ2-2
d_gene: .
v_gene: TRBV2
abundance: .

CDR3nt: TGTGCCAGCAACGGACAGGGGGGCGGCTATGGCTACACCTTC
CDR3aa: CASNGQGGGYGYTF
j_gene: TRBJ1-2
d_gene: TRBD1
v_gene: TRBV28
abundance: .

CDR3nt: TGTGCCAGCAGCCCCTATGAAGCTTTCTTT
CDR3aa: CASSPYEAFF
j_gene: TRBJ1-1
d_gene: .
v_gene: TRBV2
abundance: .

CDR3nt: TGTGCCAGCAGTTACGGGGGCGGCTATGGCTACACCTTC
CDR3aa: CASSYGGGYGYTF
j_gene: TRBJ1-2
d_gene: .
v_gene: TRBV6-6
abundance: .

CDR3nt: TGTGCCAGCAGTTTGGGTGGACGGATTAATTCACCCCTCCACTTT
CDR3aa: CASSLGGRINSPLHF
j_gene: TRBJ1-6
d_gene: .
v_gene: TRBV28
abundance: .

CDR3nt: TGTGCCACCACACAGGGGGAGGCAGATACGCAGTATTTT
CDR3aa: CATTQGEADTQYF
j_gene: TRBJ2-3
d_gene: TRBD1
v_gene: TRBV10-3
abundance: .